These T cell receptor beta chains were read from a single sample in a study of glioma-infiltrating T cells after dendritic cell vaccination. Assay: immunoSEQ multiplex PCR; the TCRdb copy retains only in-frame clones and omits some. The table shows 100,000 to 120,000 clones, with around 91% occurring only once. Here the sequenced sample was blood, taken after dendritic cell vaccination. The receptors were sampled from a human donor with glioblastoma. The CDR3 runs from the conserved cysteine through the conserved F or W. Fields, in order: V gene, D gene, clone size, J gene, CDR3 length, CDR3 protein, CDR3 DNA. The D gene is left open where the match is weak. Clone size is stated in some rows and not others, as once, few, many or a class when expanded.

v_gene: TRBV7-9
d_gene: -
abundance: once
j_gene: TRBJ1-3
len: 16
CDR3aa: CASRGREQDSGNTIYF
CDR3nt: TGTGCCAGCCGCGGGAGAGAACAGGATTCTGGAAACACCATATATTTT

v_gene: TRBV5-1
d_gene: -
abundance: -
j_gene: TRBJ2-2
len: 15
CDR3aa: CASSLGAGNTGELFF
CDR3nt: TGCGCCAGCAGCTTGGGTGCCGGGAACACCGGGGAGCTGTTTTTT

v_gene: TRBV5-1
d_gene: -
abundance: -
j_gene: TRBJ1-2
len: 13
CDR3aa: CASSQGQIYGYTF
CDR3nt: TGCGCCAGCAGCCAAGGACAGATCTATGGCTACACCTTC

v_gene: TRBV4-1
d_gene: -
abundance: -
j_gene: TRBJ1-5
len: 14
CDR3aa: CASSPDSFNQPQHF
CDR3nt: TGCGCCAGCAGCCCCGACAGTTTCAATCAGCCCCAGCATTTT

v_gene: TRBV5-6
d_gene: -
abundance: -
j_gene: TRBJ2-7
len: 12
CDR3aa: CASSRGHYEQYF
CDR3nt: TGTGCCAGCAGCCGGGGACACTACGAGCAGTACTTC

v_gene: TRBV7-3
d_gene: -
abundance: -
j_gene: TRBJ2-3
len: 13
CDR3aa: CASSFEATDTQYF
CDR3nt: TGTGCCAGCAGCTTTGAGGCCACAGATACGCAGTATTTT

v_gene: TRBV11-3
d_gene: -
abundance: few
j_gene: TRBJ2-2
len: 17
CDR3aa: CASSPASWQGYTGELFF
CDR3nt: TGTGCCAGCAGCCCCGCCTCGTGGCAGGGCTACACCGGGGAGCTGTTTTTT

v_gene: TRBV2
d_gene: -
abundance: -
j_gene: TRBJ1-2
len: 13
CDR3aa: CASGVGEGYGYTF
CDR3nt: TGTGCCAGCGGGGTCGGGGAGGGCTATGGCTACACCTTC

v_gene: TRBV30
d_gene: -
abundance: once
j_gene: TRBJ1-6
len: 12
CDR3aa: CAWMMEGSPLHF
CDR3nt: TGTGCCTGGATGATGGAGGGATCACCCCTCCACTTT

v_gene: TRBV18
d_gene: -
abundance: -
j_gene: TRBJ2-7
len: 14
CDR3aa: CASSSKWGEDEQYF
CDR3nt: TGTGCCAGCTCATCCAAATGGGGCGAGGACGAGCAGTACTTC

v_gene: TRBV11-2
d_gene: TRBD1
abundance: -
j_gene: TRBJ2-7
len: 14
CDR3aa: CASSPGTGFGEQYF
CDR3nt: TGTGCCAGCAGCCCCGGGACAGGGTTCGGCGAGCAGTACTTC

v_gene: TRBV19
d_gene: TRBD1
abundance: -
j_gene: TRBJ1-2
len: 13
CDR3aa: CASSSSDRDGYTF
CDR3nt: TGTGCCAGTAGTTCCTCGGACAGGGATGGCTACACCTTC

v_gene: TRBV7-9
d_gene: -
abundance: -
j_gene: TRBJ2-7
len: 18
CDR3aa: CASNLAGTWDSPSHEQYF
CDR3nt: TGTGCCAGCAACCTCGCTGGGACGTGGGACTCCCCCTCTCACGAGCAGTACTTC

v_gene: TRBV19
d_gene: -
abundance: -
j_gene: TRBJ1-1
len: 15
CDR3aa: CASSTLTLMNTEAFF
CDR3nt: TGTGCCAGTAGTACACTGACACTCATGAACACTGAAGCTTTCTTT

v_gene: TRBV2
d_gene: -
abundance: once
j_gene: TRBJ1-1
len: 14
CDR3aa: CASSERLGGTEAFF
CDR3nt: TGTGCCAGCAGTGAAAGGCTGGGGGGAACTGAAGCTTTCTTT

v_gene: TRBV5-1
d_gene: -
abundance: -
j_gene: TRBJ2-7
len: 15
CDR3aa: CASRYQRGGAYEQYF
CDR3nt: TGCGCCAGCAGATACCAAAGGGGCGGGGCCTACGAGCAGTACTTC

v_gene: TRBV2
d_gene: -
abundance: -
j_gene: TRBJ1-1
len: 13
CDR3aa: CASSAERNTEAFF
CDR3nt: TGTGCCAGCAGTGCCGAGAGGAACACTGAAGCTTTCTTT

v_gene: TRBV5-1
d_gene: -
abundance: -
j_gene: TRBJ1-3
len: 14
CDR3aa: CASSSDSSGNTIYF
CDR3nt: TGCGCCAGCAGCTCCGACAGCTCTGGAAACACCATATATTTT

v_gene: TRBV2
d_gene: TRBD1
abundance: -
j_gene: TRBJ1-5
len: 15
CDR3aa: CASSERTGGNQPQHF
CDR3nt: TGTGCCAGCAGTGAAAGGACAGGGGGTAATCAGCCCCAGCATTTT

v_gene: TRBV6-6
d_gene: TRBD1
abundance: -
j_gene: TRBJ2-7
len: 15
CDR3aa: CASRINRGPSGEQYF
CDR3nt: TGTGCCAGCAGAATAAACAGGGGCCCCTCGGGGGAGCAGTACTTC

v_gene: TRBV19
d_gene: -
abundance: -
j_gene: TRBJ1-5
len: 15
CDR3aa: CASSAGTASNQPQHF
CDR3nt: TGTGCCAGTAGTGCGGGGACGGCTAGCAATCAGCCCCAGCATTTT

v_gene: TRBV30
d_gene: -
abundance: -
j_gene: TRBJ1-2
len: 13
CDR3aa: CAWALPGGYGYTF
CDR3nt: TGTGCCTGGGCCCTCCCGGGGGGCTATGGCTACACCTTC